A single sample is the source of the 24 T cell receptor beta chains below, sequenced in a study of Graves' ophthalmopathy and Graves' hyperthyroidism. From RNA, the CDR3 regions of TCR beta chains were amplified and sequenced. Second-round multiplex PCR came after first-round RT-PCR with HTBI primers. MiXCR was run by TCRdb on the multiplex PCR reads, yielding one entry per CDR3 protein. The sample includes 1 million to 1.3 million distinct CDR3 sequences, 35% to 40% of them seen just once. The sequenced sample was peripheral blood or thyroid tissue (not recorded which). The receptors were sampled from an adult man with Graves' hyperthyroidism.

The V gene is TRBV11-2, the J gene TRBJ2-7; D not certain. V lost 5 bases, J lost 1 base, and 12 bases lay in between. Germline V gene sequence: CDR1 SGHAT, CDR2 FQNNGV. The length of the CDR3 is 14 residues. The CDR3 bases are TGTGCCAGCAGCACTGCCTTTAGTTCCTACGAGCAGTACTTC. Translation gives CASSTAFSSYEQYF.

This clonotype was found many times. The genes are TRBV29-1 and TRBJ2-6; possibly TRBD2 for D (6 bases). CDR1 and CDR2 from the germline V gene are SQVTM and ANQGSEA. The CDR3 contains 15 residues. V was pared by 7 bases and J by 3 bases, with 16 bases between. CDR3 nucleotides: TGCAGCGCTGGGATGGGGGAGGTTGGGGCCAACGTCCTGACTTTC. It encodes CSAGMGEVGANVLTF. Looking up the rest from reference TRBV29-1 and TRBJ2-6 gives the full variable domain: SAVISQKPSRDICQRGTSLTIQCQVDSQVTMMFWYRQQPGQSLTLIATANQGSEATYESGFVIDKFPISRPNLTFSTLTVSNMSPEDSSIYLCSAGMGEVGANVLTFGAGSRLTVL.

As concerns this clonotype: An end of the junction differs from the germline gene, which may be a read error. This chain links TRBV9 with TRBJ1-5, with D possibly matching TRBD1 (5 bases). The CDR3 runs 14 residues. In germline, CDR1 is SGDLS, CDR2 YYNGEE. CDR3 protein: CASSVGSGKETQHF. The CDR3 bases are TGTGCCAGTAGCGTAGGGTCAGGGAAAGAGACCCAGCATTTT.

On this clonotype itself: Given a much more abundant clone one base away, this may be a read error. V usage is TRBV20-1 and J usage is TRBJ1-5; D remains unclear. This CDR3 region has 12 residues. Trimming pared 5 bases from V and 3 bases from J, leaving 8 bases between. Germline CDR1 and CDR2: DFQATT and SNEGSKA (reference sequence). DNA for the CDR3: TGCAGTGCTGCGAGGGCCAATCAGCCCCAGCATTTT. It codes for CSAARANQPQHF.

Details on this clonotype: A clone one base away is much larger, so this may be a read error. This CDR3 fails to terminate in the conserved phenylalanine or tryptophan, so it likely reflects a read error. The chain carries TRBV20-1 and TRBJ2-7; TRBD1 agrees at 9 bases. Germline loops: CDR1 DFQATT, CDR2 SNEGSKA (reference sequence). This CDR3 region has 13 residues. V shed 6 bases and J 4 bases; nucleotides not matched to a gene: 7. The CDR3 nucleotides are TGCAGTGCCAGCGGGGACAGGGAGTACGAGCAGTACCTC. This translates into CSASGDREYEQYL.

The chain joins TRBV28 to TRBJ2-7; D call uncertain. Germline CDR1 and CDR2: MDHEN and SYDVKM. The CDR3 loop spans 11 amino acids. With 5 bases removed from V and 6 bases from J, the gap between germline ends came to 8 bases. The CDR3 is CASSPLPEQYF. For the CDR3, the DNA is TGTGCCAGCAGTCCCCTCCCCGAGCAGTACTTC.

This chain joins TRBV20-1 and TRBJ1-3, with unresolved D. The germline gives CDR1 DFQATT, CDR2 SNEGSKA (reference sequence). The CDR3 runs 12 residues. V was pared by 6 bases and J by 3 bases, with 9 bases between. The CDR3 DNA is TGCAGTGCGGAGAAAGATGGAAACACCATATATTTT. This gives the protein CSAEKDGNTIYF.

This clonotype occurred many times. The J gene is TRBJ2-2, the V gene TRBV29-1; the D is unclear. Looked up from germline, CDR1 is SQVTM and CDR2 is ANQGSEA. Trimming removed 7 bases from V and 5 bases from J, with 11 bases in between. The length of the CDR3 is 12 residues. CDR3 sequence: CSAGPETGELFF. DNA of the CDR3: TGCAGCGCAGGTCCGGAAACCGGGGAGCTGTTTTTT.

This clonotype was observed a handful of times. The chain links TRBV3-1 to TRBJ1-1; D may be TRBD1 (6 bases). V lost 7 bases, J lost 4 bases, and 16 bases lay in between. The V gene's germline CDR1 is LGHDT and CDR2 YNNKEL (reference sequence). The CDR3 has 14 residues. Here the CDR3 DNA reads TGTGCCAGCACCCTGGGGGGCGTTGGCACTGAAGCTTTCTTT. It is translated as CASTLGGVGTEAFF.

The J gene is TRBJ2-7, the V gene TRBV7-9; TRBD1 is a possible D gene (5 bases). Trimming removed 8 bases at V and 4 bases at J, with 21 bases between. The CDR3 consists of 15 residues. Germline V gene data show CDR1 as SEHNR and CDR2 as FQNEAQ (reference sequence). The CDR3 bases are TGTGCCAGCTCACCACCCTCAGGGTACTTTTACGAGCAGTACTTC. Protein: CASSPPSGYFYEQYF. Variable domain in full (rest from reference TRBV7-9 and TRBJ2-7): DTGVSQNPRHKITKRGQNVTFRCDPISEHNRLYWYRQTLGQGPEFLTYFQNEAQLEKSRLLSDRFSAERPKGSFSTLEIQRTEQGDSAMYLCASSPPSGYFYEQYFGPGTRLTVT.

This clonotype appeared many times. The J gene is TRBJ1-3, the V gene TRBV7-9; a weak D match, TRBD1 (6 bases). The CDR3 has 16 residues. Germline lookup yields CDR1 SEHNR and CDR2 FQNEAQ (reference sequence). V was pared by 5 bases and J by 0 bases, with 14 bases between. CDR3 DNA: TGTGCCAGCAGCCCGTGGACAGCGAGCTCTGGAAACACCATATATTTT. Translated, it gives CASSPWTASSGNTIYF.

The sample holds a few counts of this clonotype. The chain recombines TRBV10-3 with TRBJ1-5, with 12 bases identical to TRBD1. The V gene's germline CDR1 is ENHRY and CDR2 SYGVKD. The V gene end was trimmed by 10 bases and the J gene end by 4 bases; junction bases not matched to a gene: 11. This CDR3 region has 16 residues. CDR3 bases: TGTGCCAGCTCCCCCGGGACAGGGGGCTTTAATCAGCCCCAGCATTTT. This sequence encodes CASSPGTGGFNQPQHF.

This clonotype has ten or more counts. This chain connects TRBV6-6 to TRBJ1-1, with D possibly matching TRBD1 (6 bases). Looked up from germline, CDR1 is MNHNY and CDR2 is SVGAGI (reference sequence). The CDR3 length is 15 residues. V was trimmed by 2 bases and J by 1 base, leaving 11 bases between them. The CDR3 DNA reads TGTGCCAGCAGTTACGGACAGAATAAGAACACTGAAGCTTTCTTT. It encodes CASSYGQNKNTEAFF.

The chain couples TRBV7-2 to TRBJ1-4, with D hard to call. The CDR3 is 14 amino acids. With 3 bases removed from V and 8 bases from J, the gap between germline ends came to 13 bases. Germline V gene data show CDR1 as SGHTA and CDR2 as FQGNSA. Here the CDR3 DNA reads TGTGCCAGCAGCTTCCGGCGGTTGGGGGAAAAACTGTTTTTT. The encoded protein is CASSFRRLGEKLFF.

This clonotype was counted at least ten times. The chain links TRBV2 to TRBJ1-5, with unresolved D. CDR1 and CDR2 from the germline V gene are SNHLY and FYNNEI. The CDR3 covers 14 residues. Trimming took 5 bases from V and 7 from J, leaving 15 bases between them. The CDR3 DNA reads TGTGCCAGCAGTACCACGGACCGGGAACAGCCCCAGCATTTT. Its translation: CASSTTDREQPQHF.

V is TRBV20-1 and J is TRBJ2-7; D is uncertain. The germline V and J ends were trimmed by 0 bases and 2 bases, with 14 bases remaining between them. CDR3 size: 15 residues. The germline CDR1 and CDR2 sequences are DFQATT and SNEGSKA (reference sequence). The CDR3 region is CSARDPRVSPYEQYF. For the CDR3, the DNA is TGCAGTGCTAGAGATCCCCGGGTTTCACCCTACGAGCAGTACTTC.

The V and J genes are TRBV24-1 and TRBJ2-7, with TRBD2 as a possible D gene (5 bases). This CDR3 has 15 residues. Per germline, CDR1 KGHDR and CDR2 SFDVKD. Trimming took 6 bases from V and 7 from J, leaving 21 bases between them. CDR3 sequence: CATSRGSYNEQEQYF. CDR3 sequence (DNA): TGTGCCACCAGTCGGGGTTCGTACAATGAGCAGGAGCAGTACTTC.

The chain combines TRBV19 with TRBJ1-2; D is undetermined. V gave up 5 bases and J gave up 0 bases, with 16 bases separating them. Germline CDR1 and CDR2: LNHDA and SQIVND (reference sequence). This CDR3 is built from 16 residues. The CDR3 region has the DNA TGTGCCAGTAGTCCGGTTCCGGGGAATGCTAACTATGGCTACACCTTC. It yields the protein CASSPVPGNANYGYTF. The full variable domain, its missing parts supplied by reference TRBV19 and TRBJ1-2, is DGGITQSPKYLFRKEGQNVTLSCEQNLNHDAMYWYRQDPGQGLRLIYYSQIVNDFQKGDIAEGYSVSREKKESFPLTVTSAQKNPTAFYLCASSPVPGNANYGYTFGSGTRLTVV.

This clonotype occurred a few times. The chain couples TRBV19 to TRBJ2-3; 8 bases map to TRBD1. The CDR3 has 13 residues. Germline assignment: CDR1 LNHDA and CDR2 SQIVND (reference sequence). Unmatched junction bases numbered 7, after V lost 10 bases and J lost 4 bases. The CDR3 region has the DNA TGTGCCACCGGACAGGGTTTGCCAGATACGCAGTATTTT. As protein: CATGQGLPDTQYF.

The rearrangement uses TRBV20-1 and TRBJ1-2; tentative D call: TRBD1 (5 bases). CDR3 length: 12 residues. Germline CDR1 DFQATT, CDR2 SNEGSKA (reference sequence). Trimming pared 6 bases from V and 14 bases from J, leaving 22 bases between. CDR3 nucleotides: TGCAGTGCGCAGCAGGGACGCGGAGGCGATACCTTC. This gives the protein CSAQQGRGGDTF.

Only one count was recorded for this clonotype. This sequence joins TRBV25-1 and TRBJ2-5; 11 bases agree with TRBD2. Germline CDR1 reads MGHDK; CDR2 reads SYGVNS. The CDR3 length is 16 residues. V dropped 8 bases and J dropped 5; count of bases not matched to a gene: 13. The CDR3 region is CASSPRLAGSWETQYF. The CDR3 nucleotides are TGTGCCAGCTCTCCGAGACTAGCGGGAAGCTGGGAGACCCAGTACTTC.

V is TRBV9 and J is TRBJ1-2, with TRBD1 matching over 8 bases. CDR3 length equals 14 residues. V lost 0 bases, J lost 8 bases, and 6 bases stayed unmatched. Germline lookup yields CDR1 SGDLS and CDR2 YYNGEE. The CDR3 protein is CASSVETGERGYTF. In nucleotides, the CDR3 is TGTGCCAGCAGCGTAGAGACAGGGGAGAGGGGCTACACCTTC.

A word on this clonotype: The junction and the germline gene differ at one end; a read error may be behind it. This chain joins TRBV7-2 and TRBJ1-1; D gene ambiguous. Germline V CDR1 and CDR2: SGHTA, FQGNSA. The CDR3 length is 14 residues. The CDR3 sequence: CACSLNSANTEAFF. DNA for the CDR3: TGTGCCTGCAGCTTAAACAGTGCCAACACTGAAGCTTTCTTT.

The V gene is TRBV7-9, the J gene TRBJ2-7, with TRBD2 identical over 9 bases. Germline V gene sequence: CDR1 SEHNR, CDR2 FQNEAQ (reference sequence). V lost 0 bases, J lost 3 bases, and 6 bases stayed unmatched. This CDR3 spans 16 amino acids. CDR3 in DNA: TGTGCCAGCAGCTTAGCGCGGACTAGCGAGCACTACGAGCAGTACTTC. Protein product: CASSLARTSEHYEQYF.